This entry features one TCR beta chain sequence. Its antigen remains unidentified. The second PCR ran roughly 7 to 11 cycles with a sample-barcoded 5' primer and J-beta primers. TCRdb re-called the 5' RACE reads with MiXCR, one entry per CDR3 protein. This sample has hundreds of thousands of distinct CDR3 sequences, with approximately 40% found just once. This record belongs to a study of blood T cells in healthy people across ages. Study results and caveats: Getting older went along with TCR beta diversity per million T cells dropping roughly linearly. The long-lived group displayed more naive CD4+ cells, plus higher diversity, than the aged donors did. The study lacked donor CMV status, which possibly confounded expanded clonotype changes.

Every donor gave approximately 10 milliliters of peripheral blood. Germline V CDR1 and CDR2: SGDLS, YYNGEE. The V gene end was trimmed by 3 bases and the J gene end by 0 bases; junction bases not matched to a gene: 3. The CDR3 runs to 16 residues. Sequencing input: blood. This sequence originates from an elderly man in good health. The chain links TRBV9 to TRBJ2-1; 10 nucleotides align to TRBD2. The CDR3 nucleotides are TGTGCCAGCAGCGCCCAGCGGGGGGGCTCCTACAATGAGCAGTTCTTC. It translates to CASSAQRGGSYNEQFF.